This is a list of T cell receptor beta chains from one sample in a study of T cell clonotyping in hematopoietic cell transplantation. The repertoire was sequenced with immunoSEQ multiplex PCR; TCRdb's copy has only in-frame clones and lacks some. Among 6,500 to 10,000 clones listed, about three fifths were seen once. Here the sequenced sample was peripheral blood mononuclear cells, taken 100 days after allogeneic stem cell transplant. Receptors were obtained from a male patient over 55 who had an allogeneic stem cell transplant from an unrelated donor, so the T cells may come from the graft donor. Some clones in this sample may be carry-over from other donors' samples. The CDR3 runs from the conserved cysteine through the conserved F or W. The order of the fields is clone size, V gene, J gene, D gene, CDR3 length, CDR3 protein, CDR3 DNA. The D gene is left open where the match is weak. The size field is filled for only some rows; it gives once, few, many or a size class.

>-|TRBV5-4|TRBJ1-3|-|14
CASSLTGDGNTIYF
TGTGCCAGCAGCTTGACAGGTGATGGAAACACCATATATTTT
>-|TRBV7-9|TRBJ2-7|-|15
CASSDAGGPPYEQYF
TGTGCCAGCAGCGACGCAGGAGGACCCCCCTACGAGCAGTACTTC
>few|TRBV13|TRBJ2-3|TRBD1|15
CASSYRTGAEDTQYF
TGTGCCAGCAGCTACCGTACAGGGGCAGAAGATACGCAGTATTTT
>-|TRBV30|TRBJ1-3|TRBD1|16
CAWSVLDRAAGNTIYF
TGTGCCTGGAGTGTACTGGACAGGGCTGCTGGAAACACCATATATTTT
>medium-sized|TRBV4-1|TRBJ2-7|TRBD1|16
CASSQESDRGAYEQYF
TGCGCCAGCAGCCAAGAATCGGACAGGGGTGCCTACGAGCAGTACTTC
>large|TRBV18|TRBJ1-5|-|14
CASSPGGWGQPQHF
TGTGCCAGCTCACCAGGGGGTTGGGGCCAGCCCCAGCATTTT
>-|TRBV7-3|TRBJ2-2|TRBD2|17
CASSSGLAGGRTGELFF
TGTGCCAGCAGTTCGGGACTAGCGGGGGGTAGAACCGGGGAGCTGTTTTTT
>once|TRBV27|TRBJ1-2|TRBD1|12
CASRGGYYGYTF
TGTGCCAGCAGAGGGGGCTACTATGGCTACACCTTC
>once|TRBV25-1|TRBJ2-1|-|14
CASSARLEGNEQFF
TGTGCCAGCAGTGCACGCCTCGAAGGCAATGAGCAGTTCTTC
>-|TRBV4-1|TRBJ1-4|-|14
CASRRDSTNEKLFF
TGCGCCAGCCGACGGGATTCAACTAATGAAAAACTGTTTTTT
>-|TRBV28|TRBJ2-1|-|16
CASSLRTAGSYNEQFF
TGTGCCAGCAGTTTACGGACAGCAGGCTCCTACAATGAGCAGTTCTTC
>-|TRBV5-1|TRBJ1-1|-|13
CASSRDTNTEAFF
TGCGCCAGCAGCCGGGACACCAACACTGAAGCTTTCTTT
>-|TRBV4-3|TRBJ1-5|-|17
CASSQDIALSSNQPQHF
TGCGCCAGCAGCCAAGATATTGCTCTTTCTAGCAATCAGCCCCAGCATTTT
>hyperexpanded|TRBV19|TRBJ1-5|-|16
CASSIDSDYSNQPQHF
TGTGCCAGTAGTATAGATTCGGATTATAGCAATCAGCCCCAGCATTTT
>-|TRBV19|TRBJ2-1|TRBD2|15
CASSIASGAYNEQFF
TGTGCCAGTAGTATTGCCAGCGGGGCCTACAATGAGCAGTTCTTC
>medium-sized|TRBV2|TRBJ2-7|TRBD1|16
CASSEFEGQENYEQYF
TGTGCCAGCAGTGAGTTCGAGGGACAGGAGAACTACGAGCAGTACTTC
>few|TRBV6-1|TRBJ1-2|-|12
CASSVSGDGYTF
TGTGCCAGCAGTGTCTCTGGGGATGGCTACACCTTC
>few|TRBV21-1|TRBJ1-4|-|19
CASSNRDRAALYTNEKLFF
TGTGCCAGCAGCAACCGGGACAGGGCAGCCCTTTACACTAATGAAAAACTGTTTTTT
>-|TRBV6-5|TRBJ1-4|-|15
CASSYGGQGVEKLFF
TGTGCCAGCAGTTACGGGGGGCAGGGAGTTGAAAAACTGTTTTTT
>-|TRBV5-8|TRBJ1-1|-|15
CASSLDWAMNTEAFF
TGTGCCAGCAGCTTGGACTGGGCCATGAACACTGAAGCTTTCTTT
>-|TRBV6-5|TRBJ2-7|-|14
CASSRGLFPYEQYF
TGTGCCAGCAGCCGTGGACTTTTCCCCTACGAGCAGTACTTC
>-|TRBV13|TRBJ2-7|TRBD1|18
CASSLWDRVLLGSYEQYF
TGTGCCAGCAGCTTGTGGGACAGGGTTCTCTTGGGCTCCTACGAGCAGTACTTC
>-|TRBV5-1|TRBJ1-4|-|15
CASSLASGSNEKLFF
TGCGCCAGCAGCTTGGCCTCGGGATCCAATGAAAAACTGTTTTTT
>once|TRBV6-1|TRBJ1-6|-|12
CASTTLNSPLHF
TGTGCCAGCACAACCCTTAATTCACCCCTCCACTTT
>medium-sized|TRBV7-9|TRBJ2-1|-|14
CASSLGGFGNEQFF
TGTGCCAGCAGCTTAGGGGGGTTCGGGAATGAGCAGTTCTTC
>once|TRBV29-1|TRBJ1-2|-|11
CSVVVGKGYTF
TGCAGCGTTGTGGTGGGGAAAGGCTACACCTTC
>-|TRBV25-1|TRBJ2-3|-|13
CASSGWRDDTQYF
TGTGCCAGCAGTGGCTGGAGAGACGATACGCAGTATTTT
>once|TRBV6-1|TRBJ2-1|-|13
CASRVPSYNEQFF
TGTGCCAGCAGGGTTCCCTCGTACAATGAGCAGTTCTTC
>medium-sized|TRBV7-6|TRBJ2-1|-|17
CASSPQEGGNAYNEQFF
TGTGCCAGCAGCCCACAGGAAGGAGGGAACGCCTACAATGAGCAGTTCTTC
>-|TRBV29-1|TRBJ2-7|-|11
CSVGALGEQYF
TGCAGCGTTGGAGCGTTGGGCGAGCAGTACTTC
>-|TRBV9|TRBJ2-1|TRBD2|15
CASSPGRGPYNEQFF
TGTGCCAGCAGCCCGGGGAGGGGTCCCTACAATGAGCAGTTCTTC
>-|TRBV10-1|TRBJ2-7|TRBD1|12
CATGDRDLEQYF
TGCGCCACTGGGGACAGGGACCTCGAGCAGTACTTC
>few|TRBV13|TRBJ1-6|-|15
CASTLQMAAGSPLHF
TGTGCCAGCACCCTGCAGATGGCAGCGGGATCACCCCTCCACTTT
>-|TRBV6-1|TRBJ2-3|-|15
CASSEQGGAVDTQYF
TGTGCCAGCAGTGAACAGGGGGGAGCGGTAGATACGCAGTATTTT
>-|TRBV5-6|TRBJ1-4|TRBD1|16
CASSSSGTGEGEKLFF
TGTGCCAGCAGCTCCTCCGGTACAGGGGAGGGTGAAAAACTGTTTTTT
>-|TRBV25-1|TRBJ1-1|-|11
CASSALGEAFF
TGTGCCAGCAGCGCCCTCGGTGAAGCTTTCTTT
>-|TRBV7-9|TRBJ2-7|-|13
CASSLNSFYEQYF
TGTGCCAGCAGCTTAAACAGTTTCTACGAGCAGTACTTC
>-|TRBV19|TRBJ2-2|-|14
CASRTDLLTGELFF
TGTGCCAGTAGGACGGATCTTCTCACCGGGGAGCTGTTTTTT
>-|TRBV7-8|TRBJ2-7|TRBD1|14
CASSLPGQGYEQYF
TGTGCCAGCAGCTTGCCGGGACAGGGCTACGAGCAGTACTTC
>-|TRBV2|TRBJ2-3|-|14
CASSVQGDTDTQYF
TGTGCCAGCAGTGTTCAAGGCGACACAGATACGCAGTATTTT
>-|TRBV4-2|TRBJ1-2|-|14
CASSQRWGPYGYTF
TGTGCCAGCAGCCAAAGGTGGGGGCCCTATGGCTACACCTTC
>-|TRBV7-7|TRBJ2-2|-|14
CASSSTGSTGELFF
TGTGCTAGCAGCTCGACCGGGTCCACCGGGGAGCTGTTTTTT
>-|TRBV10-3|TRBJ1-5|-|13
CAITRDPRAPQHF
TGTGCCATCACAAGGGACCCCCGTGCTCCCCAGCATTTT
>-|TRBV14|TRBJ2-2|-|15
CASSQEWGNTGELFF
TGTGCCAGCAGCCAAGAGTGGGGGAACACCGGGGAGCTGTTTTTT
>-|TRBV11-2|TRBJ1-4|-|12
CASSEIHGELFF
TGTGCCAGCAGCGAAATCCATGGCGAACTGTTTTTT
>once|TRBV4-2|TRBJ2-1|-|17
CASSQDLRGTLYNEQFF
TGTGCCAGCAGCCAAGATTTGAGGGGGACACTATACAATGAGCAGTTCTTC
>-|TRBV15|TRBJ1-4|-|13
CATSRDRGEKLFF
TGTGCCACCAGCAGAGACAGGGGAGAAAAACTGTTTTTT
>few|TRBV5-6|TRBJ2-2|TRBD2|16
CASSLRLAGNTGELFF
TGTGCCAGCAGCTTACGGCTAGCGGGAAACACCGGGGAGCTGTTTTTT
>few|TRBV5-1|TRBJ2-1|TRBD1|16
CASSMRTGGPDNEQFF
TGCGCCAGCAGCATGCGGACAGGGGGCCCGGACAATGAGCAGTTCTTC
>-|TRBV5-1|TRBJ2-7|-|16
CASSLLSNGGRVEQYF
TGCGCCAGCAGCTTGTTGTCTAACGGGGGGCGTGTCGAGCAGTACTTC
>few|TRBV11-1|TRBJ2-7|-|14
CASSSGPGDYEQYF
TGTGCCAGCAGCTCCGGGCCGGGGGACTACGAGCAGTACTTC
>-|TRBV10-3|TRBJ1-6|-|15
CAISDPEGYNSPLHF
TGTGCCATCAGTGACCCGGAGGGTTATAATTCACCCCTCCACTTT
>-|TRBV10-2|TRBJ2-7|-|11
CASSPTYEQYF
TGCGCCAGCAGCCCGACCTACGAGCAGTACTTC
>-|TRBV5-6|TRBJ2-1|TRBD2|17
CASSLSPGGNAYNEQFF
TGTGCCAGCAGCTTGTCACCGGGGGGGAACGCCTACAATGAGCAGTTCTTC
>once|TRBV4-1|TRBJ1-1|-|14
CASSPHQMNTEAFF
TGCGCCAGCAGCCCCCACCAGATGAACACTGAAGCTTTCTTT
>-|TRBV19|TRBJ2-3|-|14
CASANKGVSNTQYF
TGTGCCAGCGCCAACAAGGGCGTTTCAAATACGCAGTATTTT